Included here is one T cell receptor (beta chain) sequence, with context. Using a J-beta primer mix together with a sample-barcoded 5' primer, a second PCR was run for roughly 6 to 11 cycles. TCRdb fed the 5' RACE reads into MiXCR, producing one record per CDR3 protein. The sample has hundreds of thousands of distinct CDR3 sequences; 58% are singletons. The data belong to a study of blood T cells in healthy people across ages. Study details: Per every two T cells, about one barcoded beta molecule was captured by template switching.

Germline CDR1 reads MNHEY; CDR2 reads SVGEGT. The trim removed 6 bases at V and 1 base at J, leaving 3 bases unmatched. This CDR3 contains 14 residues. The specimen sequenced was blood. The V gene is TRBV6-2 or TRBV6-3, the J gene TRBJ2-1; 7 bases align to TRBD2. The source is a man between 25 and 39 years old in good health. The CDR3 nucleotides are TGTGCCAGCAGCCGGCGGGAGTCCTACAATGAGCAGTTCTTC. Translating it yields CASSRRESYNEQFF.